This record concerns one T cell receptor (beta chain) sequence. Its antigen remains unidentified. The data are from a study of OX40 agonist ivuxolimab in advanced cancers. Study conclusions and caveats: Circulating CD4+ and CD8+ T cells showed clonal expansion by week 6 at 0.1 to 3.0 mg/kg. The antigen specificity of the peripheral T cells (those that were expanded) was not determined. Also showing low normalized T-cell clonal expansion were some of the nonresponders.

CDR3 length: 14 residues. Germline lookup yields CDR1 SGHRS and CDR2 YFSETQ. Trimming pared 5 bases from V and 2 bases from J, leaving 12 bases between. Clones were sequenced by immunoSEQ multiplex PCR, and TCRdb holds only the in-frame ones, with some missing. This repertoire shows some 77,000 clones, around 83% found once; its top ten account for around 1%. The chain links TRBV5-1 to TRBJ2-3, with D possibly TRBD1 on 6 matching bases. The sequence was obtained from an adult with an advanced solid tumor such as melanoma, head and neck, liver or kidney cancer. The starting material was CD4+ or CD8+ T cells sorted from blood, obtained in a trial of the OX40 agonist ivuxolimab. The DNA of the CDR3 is TGCGCCAGCAGTTCGGGACAACACACAGATACGCAGTATTTT. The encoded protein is CASSSGQHTDTQYF. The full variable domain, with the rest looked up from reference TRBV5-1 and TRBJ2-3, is KAGVTQTPRYLIKTRGQQVTLSCSPISGHRSVSWYQQTPGQGLQFLFEYFSETQRNKGNFPGRFSGRQFSNSRSEMNVSTLELGDSALYLCASSSGQHTDTQYFGPGTRLTVL.